The rows below give T cell receptor beta chains drawn from one sample of a study of regulatory T cells in long-lasting Graves disease. TCRdb re-analysed the multiplex PCR reads in MiXCR, keeping a single row per CDR3 protein. Here the sample spans almost 450,000 distinct CDR3 sequences, 16% being singletons. This same sample was also part of a study on T cells in Graves' hyperthyroidism and ophthalmopathy.

The sequences come from peripheral blood mononuclear cells (PBMCs), collected at new diagnosis, from a patient treated with antithyroid drugs. These receptors all come from a woman under 40 with Graves disease. Each CDR3 is given with its conserved first and last residue. The D gene is left open where the match is weak. Size is omitted from some rows. Given values are once, few, many or a class for expanded clones.

clone_size	d_call	v_call	j_call	cdr3_nt	cdr3_aa
many	-	TRBV7-3	TRBJ2-5	TGTGCCAGCAGCTTAGGACCCCTGGAGACCCAGTACTTC	CASSLGPLETQYF
-	-	TRBV6-2/TRBV6-3	TRBJ1-5	TGTGCCAGCAGCCCTCAGGTGGAGAGCGATCAGCCCCAGCATTTT	CASSPQVESDQPQHF
-	TRBD1	TRBV11-2	TRBJ2-5	TGTGCCAGCAGCTTCGACAGGGTTTTACAAGAGACCCAGTACTTC	CASSFDRVLQETQYF
many	TRBD1	TRBV7-2	TRBJ2-5	TGTGCCAGCAGCATCGACAGGGGTTACCAAGAGACCCAGTACTTC	CASSIDRGYQETQYF
-	-	TRBV12-3/TRBV12-4	TRBJ2-5	TGTGCCAGCAGAACCGGGACATTTCAAGAGACCCAGTACTTC	CASRTGTFQETQYF
-	-	TRBV20-1	TRBJ1-2	TGCAGTGCACCGGGCCTGTCTGGCCCCTATGGCTACACCTTC	CSAPGLSGPYGYTF
many	-	TRBV28	TRBJ1-2	TGTGCCAGCAGTTACGGGGCCCTCGGCTACACCTTC	CASSYGALGYTF
many	-	TRBV6-1	TRBJ2-7	TGTGCCAGCAAGGTCGACGACTGGAGCTCCTACGAGCAGTACTTC	CASKVDDWSSYEQYF
few	TRBD1	TRBV10-3	TRBJ1-2	TGTGCCATCTCAGGCCAGGGGGTCGACTATGGCTACACCTTC	CAISGQGVDYGYTF
once	-	TRBV28	TRBJ1-5	TGTGCCAGCAGCTCCGTCGGGGGACCCCAGCATTTT	CASSSVGGPQHF
-	-	TRBV10-3	TRBJ2-5	TGTGCCATCAGTGAAAGCCGAACAGGTGGAGAGACCCAGTACTTC	CAISESRTGGETQYF
-	TRBD2	TRBV6-1	TRBJ2-7	TGTGCCAGCAACCCGGGAGGGCACTACGAGCAGTACTTC	CASNPGGHYEQYF
many	-	TRBV7-9	TRBJ2-1	TGTGCCAGCAGCTTGGCGGAGGGTGATGGCGACAATGAGCAGTTCTTC	CASSLAEGDGDNEQFF
-	TRBD1	TRBV28	TRBJ2-7	TGTGCCAGTTCTAGGACAGGCTACGAGCAGCACTTC	CASSRTGYEQHF
few	TRBD2	TRBV10-1	TRBJ2-5	TGCGCCAGTAGAGCGGGGGTAGGGGAGACCCAGTACTTC	CASRAGVGETQYF
many	TRBD1	TRBV18	TRBJ2-3	TGTGCCAGCTCACCAGTAGGGCAGGGGGCCACAGATACGCAGTATTTT	CASSPVGQGATDTQYF
many	-	TRBV2	TRBJ2-3	TGTGCCAGCAGTGTACTCTACCGGGACCACTTCACAGATACGCAGTATTTT	CASSVLYRDHFTDTQYF
-	TRBD2	TRBV10-3	TRBJ2-5	TGTGCCATCAGTGGGAGACTAGCGGGAGAGACCCAGTACTTC	CAISGRLAGETQYF
many	-	TRBV18	TRBJ1-2	TGTGCCAGCTCAGAATTCCCCAGTGGCCAGGGAAGCTCTGGCTACACCTTC	CASSEFPSGQGSSGYTF
many	TRBD1	TRBV3-1	TRBJ1-2	TGTGCCAGCAGCCCGGACAGGGACTACACCTTC	CASSPDRDYTF
many	-	TRBV29-1	TRBJ2-5	TGCAGCGTTGAAAGTGCCAACCAAGAGACCCAGTACTTC	CSVESANQETQYF
-	TRBD2	TRBV2	TRBJ2-4	TGTGCCAGTCGAGCTAGCGGGATGTCGGTCATTCAGTACTTC	CASRASGMSVIQYF
many	TRBD1	TRBV3-1	TRBJ2-6	TGTGCCAGCAGTTTATTACAGGGGGCGTCTGGGGCCAACGTCCTGACTTTC	CASSLLQGASGANVLTF
many	TRBD2	TRBV20-1	TRBJ2-7	TGCAGTGCGGCCGGAATCAGCGGGAGGGGCTACGAGCAGTACTTC	CSAAGISGRGYEQYF
many	-	TRBV12-3/TRBV12-4	TRBJ1-1	TGTGCCAGCAGCCGGCCGGAAGTCATGAACACTGAAGCTTTCTTT	CASSRPEVMNTEAFF
many	TRBD2	TRBV11-2	TRBJ2-7	TGTGCCAGCAGCTTATCGGGACTAGCGGGAGGCGAGCAGTACTTC	CASSLSGLAGGEQYF
many	TRBD1	TRBV13	TRBJ2-2	TGTGCCAGCAGCTCCTTCCCGGGACAGGGAGGGCTGTTTTTT	CASSSFPGQGGLFF
many	-	TRBV12-3/TRBV12-4	TRBJ2-3	TGTGCCAGCAATATAGCGCAAGATAACACAGATACGCAGTATTTT	CASNIAQDNTDTQYF
many	-	TRBV3-1	TRBJ1-5	TGTGCCAGCAGCCCATCTTATAGCAATCAGCCCCAGCATTTT	CASSPSYSNQPQHF
-	TRBD2	TRBV4-1	TRBJ2-1	TGCGCCAGCAGCCAAGATTCTAGCGGTTACAATGAGCAGTTCTTC	CASSQDSSGYNEQFF
-	-	TRBV20-1	TRBJ1-2	TGCAGTGCTGCAATACCTAACTATGGCTACACCTTC	CSAAIPNYGYTF
-	-	TRBV15	TRBJ2-1	TGTGCCACCAGCTATCGGAGCTCCTACAATGAGCAGTTCTTC	CATSYRSSYNEQFF
many	-	TRBV20-1	TRBJ2-7	TGCAGTGCTAGAGCCACAGGTTACGAGCAGTACTTC	CSARATGYEQYF
-	-	TRBV7-9	TRBJ1-4	TGTGCCAGCAGCTTATTATCCACAATCGGCGAGGGAAATGAAAAACTGTTTTTT	CASSLLSTIGEGNEKLFF
many	-	TRBV7-9	TRBJ2-7	TGTGCCAGCAACAAAACTGGAGACTCCTACGAGCAGTACTTC	CASNKTGDSYEQYF
many	TRBD1	TRBV7-9	TRBJ2-1	TGTGCCAGCAGCTTCGGGCAGGGGGCCCTGAATGAGCAGTTCTTC	CASSFGQGALNEQFF
many	-	TRBV11-2	TRBJ2-1	TGTGCCAGCAGCTTTGGTCCAGCGGTGTACAATGAGCAGTTCTTC	CASSFGPAVYNEQFF
-	TRBD1	TRBV11-3	TRBJ1-1	TGTGCCAGCAGCAAAGGGACAGGGGAAAACACTGAAGCTTTCTTT	CASSKGTGENTEAFF
many	-	TRBV11-3	TRBJ2-2	TGTGCCAGCAGCCCTCGGACTGGCCGAAACACCGGGGAGCTGTTTTTT	CASSPRTGRNTGELFF
many	-	TRBV28	TRBJ1-5	TGTGCCAGCAGTATGTTGGGGCAGTCTTATAGCAATCAGCCCCAGCATTTT	CASSMLGQSYSNQPQHF
many	-	TRBV28	TRBJ2-7	TGTGCCAGCAGTTTGGAAAGGAACAGGGTTCCTGCGAGGGAGCAGTACTTC	CASSLERNRVPAREQYF
many	-	TRBV5-1	TRBJ2-4	TGCGCCAGCAGCTTGGCCTCCACGGTAGCCAAAAACATTCAGTACTTC	CASSLASTVAKNIQYF
-	TRBD1	TRBV12-3/TRBV12-4	TRBJ1-2	TGTGCCAGCAGTCCCAAGGTCCTGACAGGGACCTATGGCTACACCTTC	CASSPKVLTGTYGYTF
many	TRBD2	TRBV11-3	TRBJ2-1	TGTGCCAGCAGCCCTAGCGGGAGCGGCAATGAGCAGTTCTTC	CASSPSGSGNEQFF
few	-	TRBV7-9	TRBJ2-1	TGTGCCAGCAGCTCCGCAGGGGCAAACTACAATGAGCAGTTCTTC	CASSSAGANYNEQFF
-	TRBD2	TRBV29-1	TRBJ2-1	TGCAGCGGCGCGGGTAGCGGGAGGAGGAATGAGCAGTTCTTC	CSGAGSGRRNEQFF
many	TRBD2	TRBV3-1	TRBJ2-7	TGTGCCAGCACCCCTTCTTCGGGGGGGCAGTTCTACGAGCAGTACTTC	CASTPSSGGQFYEQYF
many	-	TRBV6-2/TRBV6-3	TRBJ2-1	TGTGCCAGCAGTTACCACTACCTCGGGCAAAATGAGCAGTTCTTC	CASSYHYLGQNEQFF
many	-	TRBV5-1	TRBJ2-1	TGCGCCAGCAGCTTGGGGGGAGGCTCCTACGATGAGCAGTTCTTC	CASSLGGGSYDEQFF
many	-	TRBV11-2	TRBJ2-5	TGTGCCAGCAGCTTTATCCAGGACCAAGAGACCCAGTACTTC	CASSFIQDQETQYF
-	-	TRBV18	TRBJ2-1	TGTGCCAGCGAGGGCAGTGGCTACAATGAGCAGTTCTTC	CASEGSGYNEQFF
many	-	TRBV6-2/TRBV6-3	TRBJ1-5	TGTGCCAGCAGCTACCCGACAGGTTATCAGCCCCAGCATTTT	CASSYPTGYQPQHF